The present T cell receptor beta chain was sequenced within a study of glioma-infiltrating T cells. Amplification of TCR alpha and beta CDR3 regions from RNA used iRepertoire nested multiplex PCR. Each CDR3 protein gets one entry after TCRdb re-called the multiplex PCR reads with MiXCR. The table lists roughly 200,000 distinct CDR3 sequences, about 47% of them singletons, with around 5.3% in the top ten. CDR3 length: 13 amino acids. Per the germline V gene, CDR1 is KGHSH and CDR2 is LQKENI. Trimming shortened V by 4 bases and J by 4 bases, and 10 bases separated the two germline ends. The clonotype was recovered from a human donor with low-grade glioma or glioblastoma, undergoing nonglioma brain surgery, or in good health (not recorded which). V and J are TRBV18 and TRBJ1-1; a weak D match, TRBD1 (6 bases). The sequenced sample was glioma tissue, nonneoplastic brain tissue, or PBMCs (not recorded which). The CDR3 bases are TGTGCCAGCTCACAGGGGGGGACCACTGAAGCTTTCTTT. It encodes CASSQGGTTEAFF.